Listed here are 8 T cell receptor beta chains from one sample, sequenced in a study of shared T cell receptors in the human thymus. Only in-frame clones appear in the TCRdb table, and some are missing; sequencing was by immunoSEQ multiplex PCR. The sample has 540,000 or so clones; 78% are singletons. These data were likewise used in another study, on human thymus T cells.

Sequencing was carried out using thymocytes. All receptors derive from a boy in the first two years of life with a congenital heart defect.

The rearrangement links TRBV5-5 to TRBJ2-7; a weak D match, TRBD2 (6 bases). The V and J ends lost 4 bases and 3 bases respectively, with 14 bases between them. CDR1 is SGHKS, CDR2 YYEKEE, per germline (reference sequence). The CDR3 covers 14 residues. This CDR3 reads CASSRPGLFYEQYF. In DNA form, the CDR3 reads TGTGCCAGCAGCAGGCCGGGACTCTTCTACGAGCAGTACTTC.

The V gene is TRBV5-6, the J gene TRBJ2-5; 8 bases are shared with TRBD2. V was clipped by 4 bases and J by 5 bases; unmatched bases: 4. Germline-derived CDR1 and CDR2 are SGHDT and YYEEEE. The CDR3 sequence is 13 residues long. As DNA, the CDR3 is TGTGCCAGCAGCCGGGGGGGTAGGGAGACCCAGTACTTC. Its translation is CASSRGGRETQYF. Drawing the rest from reference TRBV5-6 and TRBJ2-5, the complete variable domain is DAGVTQSPTHLIKTRGQQVTLRCSPKSGHDTVSWYQQALGQGPQFIFQYYEEEERQRGNFPDRFSGHQFPNYSSELNVNALLLGDSALYLCASSRGGRETQYFGPGTRLLVL.

The table lists this clone with a count of one. For the CDR3, the DNA is TGTGCCAGCACCACAGGGGGGAGAGGTGGCTACACCTTC. Translated: CASTTGGRGGYTF. The chain combines TRBV27 with TRBJ1-2; TRBD1 matches 8 bases. This CDR3 comprises 13 residues. Germline V CDR1 and CDR2: MNHEY, SMNVEV (reference sequence). V shed 7 bases, J shed 7 bases, and the junction held 8 bases outside the gene matches.

The V and J genes are TRBV27 and TRBJ2-7; 10 nucleotides agree with TRBD2. The CDR3 spans 16 residues. Germline V gives CDR1 MNHEY, CDR2 SMNVEV (reference sequence). J was trimmed by 0 bases and V by 8 bases; bases with no gene match: 10. This chain's CDR3 is CASPGGLAPCSYEQYF. CDR3 sequence (DNA): TGTGCCAGCCCAGGGGGACTAGCGCCATGCTCCTACGAGCAGTACTTC.

This sequence joins TRBV27 and TRBJ2-3; 11 bases agree with TRBD2. The length of the CDR3 is 16 residues. The ends lost 5 bases at V and 3 bases at J; junction bases unmatched: 7. The germline V gene has CDR1 MNHEY and CDR2 SMNVEV (reference sequence). Here the CDR3 DNA reads TGTGCCAGCAGTAGGTGGACTAGCGGGTTAACAGATACGCAGTATTTT. Translated, it gives CASSRWTSGLTDTQYF.

The chain joins TRBV9 to TRBJ1-2; a weak D match, TRBD1 (5 bases). Germline-derived CDR1 and CDR2 are SGDLS and YYNGEE. This CDR3 is 15 amino acids long. V gave up 3 bases and J gave up 3 bases, with 15 bases separating them. Here the CDR3 DNA reads TGTGCCAGCAGCGGAGGGGAGGGCCTCTACTATGGCTACACCTTC. As protein: CASSGGEGLYYGYTF.

The rearrangement links TRBV27 to TRBJ2-3; 7 nucleotides agree with TRBD1. The CDR3 sequence is 14 residues long. CDR1 is MNHEY and CDR2 is SMNVEV in the germline V gene (reference sequence). Trimming took 7 bases from V and 6 from J; bases not matched to a gene: 10. The CDR3: CASNPGQLWDTQYF. DNA for the CDR3: TGTGCCAGCAATCCGGGACAGTTATGGGATACGCAGTATTTT.

This sequence joins TRBV5-4 and TRBJ2-3; the D is unclear. The CDR3 contains 15 residues. V lost 0 bases and J lost 3, with 11 bases in between. Germline V gene lookup returns CDR1 SGHNT and CDR2 YYREEE (reference sequence). The CDR3 nucleotides read TGTGCCAGCAGCTTGGGCGGCCCTGGGACAGATACGCAGTATTTT. Its translation: CASSLGGPGTDTQYF.